This T cell receptor (beta chain) derives from a study of cytomegalovirus exposure and HLA in healthy donors. The germline V gene encodes CDR1 LNHNV and CDR2 YYDKDF (reference sequence). V dropped 0 bases and J dropped 6 bases, with 9 bases sitting between them. There are 14 residues in the CDR3. The PCR ran on 60 Vbeta and 13 Jbeta primers. Measured with immunoSEQ multiplex PCR; TCRdb has only the in-frame clones, and not every one. The sample includes approximately 220,000 clones, 83% of them seen just once. The chain uses TRBV15 and TRBJ1-5; D is unclear. What was sequenced was PBMCs. This receptor was obtained from a girl between 10 and 17 years old in good health and CMV-seronegative. The CDR3 DNA reads TGTGCCACCAGCAGAGATAGTATTAGTCAGCCCCAGCATTTT. It translates to CATSRDSISQPQHF.